These 25 T cell receptor beta chains originate from one sample sequenced in a study of cytomegalovirus exposure and HLA in healthy donors. Primers: 60 Vbeta forward and 13 Jbeta reverse. The repertoire was sequenced with immunoSEQ multiplex PCR; TCRdb's copy has only in-frame clones and lacks some. This table has more than 80,000 clones, around three quarters appearing once. Sequencing was carried out using PBMCs. The origin of the receptors is a woman aged 50 to 65 in good health and CMV-seropositive.

This clone was picked up one time. Here the CDR3 DNA reads TGTGCCAGCAGCTTAGAACAGGGAGTAGGTTCACCCCTCCACTTT. Translated: CASSLEQGVGSPLHF. V and J are TRBV11-2 and TRBJ1-6, with TRBD1 as a possible D gene (6 bases). With 0 bases removed from V and 9 bases from J, the gap between germline ends came to 12 bases. The germline gives CDR1 SGHAT, CDR2 FQNNGV. This CDR3 region has 15 residues.

This sequence joins TRBV5-6 and TRBJ1-1; unclear D gene. This CDR3 has 12 residues. V gave up 7 bases and J gave up 8 bases, with 15 bases separating them. Germline CDR1 is SGHDT and CDR2 is YYEEEE. CDR3 in amino acids: CASGASWSEAFF. The CDR3 nucleotides read TGTGCCAGCGGTGCCAGTTGGTCCGAAGCTTTCTTT.

This chain joins TRBV6-5 and TRBJ2-3, with TRBD2 identical over 13 bases. The J segment lost 12 bases and the V segment lost 5 bases, leaving 5 bases of the junction unmatched. The CDR3 loop spans 13 amino acids. Germline values: CDR1 MNHEY, CDR2 SVGAGI. DNA of the CDR3: TGTGCCAGCAGTCAGGGACTAGCGGGGTCCCAGTATTTT. It codes for CASSQGLAGSQYF.

The chain couples TRBV28 to TRBJ1-2; no firm D call. Trimming left V 8 bases short and J 1 base short, with 14 bases between. Germline V CDR1 and CDR2: MDHEN, SYDVKM. The CDR3 spans 14 residues. The CDR3, as DNA: TGTGCCAGCTCCGCAGGTTATCTTAACTATGGCTACACCTTC. Translating gives CASSAGYLNYGYTF.

Worth noting for this clone: The junction does not match germline at one end; this may be a read error. The chain joins TRBV7-9 to TRBJ2-7; D uncertain. CDR1 and CDR2 (germline): SEHNR, FQNEAQ (reference sequence). CDR3 length: 12 residues. CDR3 nucleotides: TGTTCCAGCAGCGTGTTCGGCTACGAGCAGTACTTC. This codes for CSSSVFGYEQYF.

The gene calls are TRBV7-2 and TRBJ1-3; 7 bases are shared with TRBD1. Germline assignment: CDR1 SGHTA and CDR2 FQGNSA. The ends lost 5 bases at V and 0 bases at J; junction bases unmatched: 7. The CDR3 covers 16 residues. CDR3 coding DNA: TGTGCCAGCAGCGATAGGGACAGCTCCTCTGGAAACACCATATATTTT. Residues: CASSDRDSSSGNTIYF.

This clone was counted once. The chain recombines TRBV27 with TRBJ1-2; D is unresolved. V was cut by 6 bases and J by 8 bases, with 13 bases left in between. The CDR3 runs 12 residues. CDR1 and CDR2 (germline): MNHEY, SMNVEV (reference sequence). Here the CDR3 DNA reads TGTGCCAGCAGATCGGTTGTGGAGGGCTACACCTTC. Residues: CASRSVVEGYTF.

The chain combines TRBV5-5 with TRBJ2-7, with 10 bases matching TRBD1. There are 13 residues in the CDR3. Germline CDR1 and CDR2: SGHKS and YYEKEE (reference sequence). Unmatched junction bases numbered 1, after V lost 2 bases and J lost 5 bases. This CDR3 is CASSFGTGDEQYF. CDR3 nucleotides: TGTGCCAGCAGCTTCGGGACAGGGGACGAGCAGTACTTC.

This chain joins TRBV5-1 and TRBJ2-7, with 8 bases aligning to TRBD1. The V gene end was trimmed by 4 bases and the J gene end by 2 bases; junction bases not matched to a gene: 5. Germline values: CDR1 SGHRS, CDR2 YFSETQ. This CDR3 contains 14 residues. The chain's CDR3 is CASSRDRITYEQYF. The CDR3, as DNA: TGCGCCAGCAGCAGGGACAGGATAACCTACGAGCAGTACTTC.

This chain connects TRBV28 to TRBJ1-1, with 8 bases aligning to TRBD1. CDR1 is MDHEN and CDR2 is SYDVKM in the germline V gene. The CDR3 spans 14 residues. V shed 5 bases and J 4 bases; nucleotides not matched to a gene: 6. CDR3 bases: TGTGCCAGCAGTCCTTGGACAGGGCTCACTGAAGCTTTCTTT. This gives the protein CASSPWTGLTEAFF.

The chain uses TRBV19 and TRBJ1-5, with D maybe TRBD1 (6 bases). V dropped 3 bases and J dropped 4 bases, with 7 bases sitting between them. This CDR3 has 13 residues. Germline CDR1 and CDR2: LNHDA and SQIVND (reference sequence). CDR3 DNA sequence: TGTGCCAGTAGTATCGGACAGAATCAGCCCCAGCATTTT. This sequence encodes CASSIGQNQPQHF.

In the case of this clone: One end of the junction does not line up with germline, which may come from a read error. The gene calls are TRBV28 and TRBJ2-7, with a possible D match to TRBD1 (7 bases). Germline V gene lookup returns CDR1 MDHEN and CDR2 SYDVKM. The CDR3 sequence is 19 residues long. CDR3 sequence (DNA): TGTGCCAGCAGTGGATTCCGGGGGACCCTGGGACAGATGGCCCTCAAGGGGTTTTTC. It specifies CASSGFRGTLGQMALKGFF.

The chain employs TRBV14 and TRBJ1-3; no firm D call. With 5 bases removed from V and 2 bases from J, the gap between germline ends came to 4 bases. CDR1 SGHDN and CDR2 FVKESK come from the germline V gene. The CDR3 spans 12 residues. CDR3 coding DNA: TGTGCCAGCAGCTCCGCTGGAAACACCATATATTTT. Amino acid sequence: CASSSAGNTIYF.

This sequence joins TRBV15 and TRBJ1-1; 7 bases agree with TRBD1. The germline CDR1 and CDR2 sequences are LNHNV and YYDKDF (reference sequence). The V segment lost 1 base and the J segment 7 bases; nucleotides outside the gene matches: 6. The CDR3 covers 14 residues. The CDR3 loop reads CATSRVRTGHEAFF. Written as DNA, the CDR3 is TGTGCCACCAGCAGAGTCCGGACAGGACATGAAGCTTTCTTT. Based on the CDR3 plus reference TRBV15 and TRBJ1-1, the full variable domain is DAMVIQNPRYQVTQFGKPVTLSCSQTLNHNVMYWYQQKSSQAPKLLFHYYDKDFNNEADTPDNFQSRRPNTSFCFLDIRSPGLGDTAMYLCATSRVRTGHEAFFGQGTRLTVV.

This clone was counted between two and nine times. The chain carries TRBV6-4 and TRBJ1-1; the D gene is possibly TRBD1 (5 bases). This CDR3 is built from 13 residues. Per the germline V gene, CDR1 is MRHNA and CDR2 is SNTAGT. Trimming removed 5 bases from V and 5 bases from J, with 12 bases in between. Written as DNA, the CDR3 is TGTGCCAGCAGTAGGCAGGGAGGAACTGAAGCTTTCTTT. This translates into CASSRQGGTEAFF.

The chain combines TRBV5-1 with TRBJ2-1; D gene uncertain. The germline V gene encodes CDR1 SGHRS and CDR2 YFSETQ. The ends were cut back, 7 bases at V and 6 bases at J, with 8 bases in the middle. CDR3 length equals 11 residues. CDR3 coding DNA: TGCGCCAGCGCTTCAGGCAATGAGCAGTTCTTC. Its translation: CASASGNEQFF.

This chain connects TRBV28 to TRBJ2-3; TRBD1 agrees at 8 bases. Germline V gene data show CDR1 as MDHEN and CDR2 as SYDVKM. CDR3 length: 14 amino acids. The CDR3: CATGTGQLTDTQYF. The CDR3 DNA reads as TGTGCTACCGGGACAGGACAGCTCACAGATACGCAGTATTTT.

The rearrangement uses TRBV7-3 and TRBJ2-3; tentative D call: TRBD1 (5 bases). Trimming took 3 bases from V and 0 from J, leaving 10 bases between them. Germline loops: CDR1 SGHTA, CDR2 FQGTGA. CDR3 size: 15 residues. CDR3 bases: TGTGCCAGCAGCTTTACAGGCTTTAGCACAGATACGCAGTATTTT. Protein sequence: CASSFTGFSTDTQYF.

This rearrangement joins TRBV28 to TRBJ2-3; 12 bases match TRBD1. V trimming: 6 bases; J trimming: 4 bases; junction bases outside the gene matches: 8. Germline V gene sequence: CDR1 MDHEN, CDR2 SYDVKM. The CDR3 consists of 16 residues. CDR3 nucleotide sequence: TGTGCCAGCAGAAAAGTGTGGGACAGGGGGCCAGATACGCAGTATTTT. Protein: CASRKVWDRGPDTQYF.

The genes are TRBV2 and TRBJ2-7; 9 bases fit TRBD2. The CDR3 contains 16 residues. Unmatched junction bases numbered 12, after V lost 6 bases and J lost 3 bases. Per germline, CDR1 SNHLY and CDR2 FYNNEI. CDR3 sequence: CASSSPRAGGYYEQYF. In DNA form, the CDR3 reads TGTGCCAGCAGCTCCCCCCGGGCGGGGGGGTACTACGAGCAGTACTTC.

The chain links TRBV9 to TRBJ1-1, with D unclear. V lost 1 base and J lost 4, with 11 bases in between. Germline V lookup: CDR1 SGDLS, CDR2 YYNGEE. This CDR3 spans 14 amino acids. DNA of the CDR3: TGTGCCAGCAGCGTATCCCCGCAGTCCACTGAAGCTTTCTTT. Its translation: CASSVSPQSTEAFF.

The sample holds one count of this clone. This chain joins TRBV10-2 and TRBJ1-1, with 7 bases that match TRBD1. With V trimmed by 7 bases and J by 4 bases, 9 bases remained unmatched. CDR3 length: 14 amino acids. Germline lookup yields CDR1 WSHSY and CDR2 SAAADI. This chain's CDR3 is CASTNKGAGTEAFF. In nucleotides, the CDR3 is TGCGCCAGCACCAACAAGGGGGCCGGCACTGAAGCTTTCTTT.

J is TRBJ2-7 and V is TRBV21-1; TRBD1 is the table's D call and was not checked against the DNA. TRBV21-1 is flagged as a pseudogene. The CDR3 extends over 16 amino acids. CDR3 in DNA: TGTGCCAGCAGCAAAGATCGAACAGGTCAGGGCTACGAGCAGTACTTC. Protein: CASSKDRTGQGYEQYF.

This clone was counted between two and nine times. The chain carries TRBV5-4 and TRBJ1-2; weak D call: TRBD1 (5 bases). Trimming took 3 bases from V and 5 from J, leaving 17 bases between them. CDR1 SGHNT and CDR2 YYREEE come from the germline V gene (reference sequence). The CDR3 extends over 15 amino acids. CDR3 loop: CASSYDPQVLYGYTF. As DNA, the CDR3 is TGTGCCAGCAGCTACGACCCACAGGTTCTGTATGGCTACACCTTC.

The sample holds one count of this clone. The CDR3 spells CASSSASYPGQGDGTEAFF. As DNA, the CDR3 is TGTGCCAGCAGCTCCGCCTCTTACCCGGGACAGGGAGACGGGACTGAAGCTTTCTTT. The chain links TRBV9 to TRBJ1-1, with 9 nucleotides matching TRBD1. Trimming took 4 bases from V and 5 from J; bases not matched to a gene: 21. Germline V CDR1 and CDR2: SGDLS, YYNGEE. The CDR3 contains 19 residues.